These T cell receptor beta chains were read from a single sample in a study of T-cell memory formation after mild COVID-19. Each CDR3 protein is one row after TCRdb ran MiXCR on the 5' RACE reads. In the table there are 550,000 to 600,000 distinct CDR3 sequences, roughly 17% of which are singletons. Sample: PBMCs or a T cell subset sorted from them (not recorded which). Receptor source: an adult woman who had mild COVID-19 (a few samples of this study predate the infection). Cell type and time point are not known. The conserved cysteine and the conserved F or W are not part of the CDR3 here. A D gene is named only where the DNA matches it firmly.

TRBV10-3	NA	TRBJ1-6	AISVRTDHNTPLH
TRBV7-6	TRBD2	TRBJ2-1	ASSFTSGGAHHNEQF
TRBV20-1	NA	TRBJ2-1	SARGGLGNNEQF
TRBV10-3	NA	TRBJ2-1	AISEFETSYNEQF
TRBV28	NA	TRBJ1-1	ASSFDARAKAF
TRBV5-1	NA	TRBJ2-6	ASSLAGVAGANVLT
TRBV7-2	TRBD2	TRBJ2-7	ASSLGRDLYEQY
TRBV5-1	NA	TRBJ2-3	ASSLDVGSTDTQY
TRBV24-1	TRBD1	TRBJ2-7	ATSVGQSGSYEQY
TRBV12-3/TRBV12-4	TRBD2	TRBJ2-3	ASSSGLAGALSTDTQY
TRBV6-5	NA	TRBJ2-7	ASRGQFFAYEQY
TRBV27	NA	TRBJ1-1	ASSFQGRTEAF
TRBV6-5	NA	TRBJ2-7	ASSYDGTTDEQY
TRBV5-1	TRBD2	TRBJ2-1	ASSLSGRAVFGYNEQF
TRBV12-3/TRBV12-4	TRBD2	TRBJ2-1	ASSSGGAYNEQF
TRBV4-3	NA	TRBJ2-1	ASSQGIQGNHEQF
TRBV5-4	TRBD2	TRBJ2-5	ASSIAGGLIGTQY
TRBV30	NA	TRBJ2-7	AWSSNPGRISYEQY
TRBV10-3	NA	TRBJ2-5	AISESGRGETQY
TRBV29-1	TRBD1	TRBJ2-7	SVRTGGTHEQY
TRBV12-3/TRBV12-4	NA	TRBJ2-1	ATRGGAVAYNEQF
TRBV5-1	NA	TRBJ2-1	ASSPQTTNNEQF
TRBV6-6	TRBD2	TRBJ2-5	ASSYSSGGKETQY
TRBV20-1	NA	TRBJ1-2	SAREDYT
TRBV6-1	TRBD1	TRBJ2-7	ASSAGQTNYEQY
TRBV19	NA	TRBJ1-2	ASTQGGTSYGYT
TRBV21-1	NA	TRBJ1-5	ASNSPAGLRGNQPQH
TRBV18	TRBD1	TRBJ2-1	ASSPLGTGIYNEQF
TRBV20-1	NA	TRBJ2-5	SAPNRETQY
TRBV15	NA	TRBJ1-4	ATSRDSGRVGNEKLF
TRBV6-1	NA	TRBJ1-5	ASNLIGTGSNQPQH
TRBV7-9	TRBD2	TRBJ2-3	ASSLGRGTTSGRSDTQY
TRBV4-3	NA	TRBJ2-1	ASSQESPEGGLDEQF
TRBV2	TRBD2	TRBJ2-1	AASGGYNEQF
TRBV6-2/TRBV6-3	TRBD2	TRBJ2-3	ASSYRASGALTDTQY
TRBV19	NA	TRBJ2-7	ASSMSLGRNSYEQY
TRBV9	TRBD1	TRBJ2-3	ASSKRGRGDTQY
TRBV5-6	NA	TRBJ2-7	ASSLRSHYEQY
TRBV18	TRBD2	TRBJ2-3	ASSPPGLAGVGTDTQY
TRBV20-1	NA	TRBJ2-7	SAGSDWGYEQY
TRBV13	TRBD2	TRBJ2-3	ASSSRERGGTDTQY
TRBV12-3/TRBV12-4	NA	TRBJ2-6	ASSFQTSGANVLT
TRBV5-1	TRBD1	TRBJ1-1	ASSPEEGARSEAF
TRBV7-2	NA	TRBJ2-3	ASSARLTTSTDTQY
TRBV7-9	NA	TRBJ1-1	ASSKGGANTEAF
TRBV7-2	TRBD2	TRBJ2-2	ASRETSGGFTGELF
TRBV2	NA	TRBJ2-5	ASRQQSRGY
TRBV6-5	NA	TRBJ2-7	ASSSASANYEQY
TRBV25-1	NA	TRBJ1-1	ASSDTGWSTEAF
TRBV20-1	TRBD1	TRBJ1-4	SARTGGGFEKLF
TRBV7-9	NA	TRBJ2-7	ASSFTDNHPY
TRBV6-1	NA	TRBJ2-1	ASRDSYKQF
TRBV7-9	TRBD1	TRBJ2-7	ASSLTQGAVSEQY
TRBV3-1	NA	TRBJ2-2	ASSHSGSNTGELF
TRBV28	NA	TRBJ2-7	ASSAPGYEQY